Listed below are T cell receptor beta chains from one sample, sequenced in a study of OX40 agonist ivuxolimab in advanced cancers. Repertoires were generated with immunoSEQ multiplex PCR, while TCRdb's copy carries only in-frame clones and drops some. The sample includes tens of thousands of clones, about 74% of them seen just once. The sample in question was CD4+ or CD8+ T cells sorted from blood, obtained in a trial of the OX40 agonist ivuxolimab. Source of these receptors: an adult with an advanced solid tumor such as melanoma, head and neck, liver or kidney cancer. CDR3s include the opening cysteine and the closing phenylalanine or tryptophan. D genes are given only for firm matches. Clone sizes are given selectively: once, few, many, or a class where the clone is expanded.

>TRBV28|TRBJ1-1|NA|12|NA
TGTGCCAGCAGTTTAACCTACACTGAAGCTTTCTTT
CASSLTYTEAFF
>TRBV5-1|TRBJ2-3|TRBD2|16|few
TGCGCCAGCCGAACCGGACTAGCGGGGGAGACAGATACGCAGTATTTT
CASRTGLAGETDTQYF
>TRBV5-1|TRBJ2-2|NA|15|NA
TGCGCCAGCAGCTTGTCGCCCTCGGGGTTCGGGGAGCTGTTTTTT
CASSLSPSGFGELFF
>TRBV2|TRBJ1-4|NA|14|NA
TGTGCCAGCAGCGTCCCAGGTTCCAAGGAAAAACTGTTTTTT
CASSVPGSKEKLFF
>TRBV7-2|TRBJ2-7|NA|15|NA
TGTGCCAGCAGCTCGGCCGGGACAACCACCTACGAGCAGTACTTC
CASSSAGTTTYEQYF
>TRBV7-9|TRBJ2-5|NA|14|NA
TGTGCCAGCAGCTTACAGGGCTGGCAAGAGACCCAGTACTTC
CASSLQGWQETQYF
>TRBV27|TRBJ2-1|NA|11|NA
TGTGCCAGCAGTTTGGGGTTCGAACAGTTCTTC
CASSLGFEQFF
>TRBV21-1|TRBJ1-6|NA|13|once
TGTGCCAGCCTGAAGGGGGGTAATTCACCCCTCCACTTT
CASLKGGNSPLHF
>TRBV5-6|TRBJ2-2|NA|12|once
TGTGCCAGCAGTAGTAGGGACGGGGAGCTGTTTTTT
CASSSRDGELFF
>TRBV10-2|TRBJ2-5|TRBD1|13|NA
TGCGCCAGCAGTGGGGCAGGGGGAGAGACCCAGTACTTC
CASSGAGGETQYF
>TRBV6-5|TRBJ2-7|TRBD2|13|few
TGTGCCAGCTCCGAGCGGGGGACCTACGAGCAGTACTTC
CASSERGTYEQYF
>TRBV11-3|TRBJ2-4|TRBD2|13|NA
TGTGCCAGCAGCTCTCTAGCGGGAGACATTCAGTACTTC
CASSSLAGDIQYF
>TRBV5-1|TRBJ1-2|NA|14|medium-sized
TGCGCCAGCAGCTTGAAAGGGGAAGTGTATGGCTACACCTTC
CASSLKGEVYGYTF
>TRBV23-1|TRBJ2-7|NA|17|large
TGCGCCAGCAGTCAAGTTTGGAGTGATTGGTCGTCCTACGAGCAGTACTTC
CASSQVWSDWSSYEQYF